This T cell receptor beta chain was sequenced during a study of T cell repertoires in cytomegalovirus infection. Looking at the study overall: It was recently identified HLA-C-restricted and well-studied HLA-B-restricted CMV epitopes that the study used. Public TCR beta signatures were indicative of both CMV infection and a matching HLA type.

The CDR3 length is 17 residues. The V gene lost 2 bases and the J gene lost 0 bases, with 14 bases spanning the gap. CDR1 and CDR2 from the germline V gene are SGHAT and FQNNGV. Study-level points and caveats: What dominated the ex vivo response were HLA-C-restricted CMV-specific TCR beta clonotypes. Cumulative frequency of public TCR beta families picked out carriers of CMV plus the relevant HLA.

In TCRdb, the reads were re-called with MiXCR into one record per CDR3 protein. The sample yields approximately 730,000 distinct CDR3 sequences, roughly 29% seen once. About this clonotype itself: Its antigen is unknown.

The receptor comes from a human donor in good health (CMV status not recorded). Some clones in this sample may be carry-over from other donors' samples. Sequenced material: cultured CD8+ T cells from PBMCs, taken from culture after CMV antigen stimulation. V and J are TRBV11-2 and TRBJ2-1; D call uncertain. The CDR3 region is CASSLMFALSSYNEQFF. CDR3 nucleotide sequence: TGTGCCAGCAGCTTAATGTTCGCTTTAAGCTCCTACAATGAGCAGTTCTTC.